Below are 17 T cell receptor beta chains sequenced from a single sample in a study of CD8+ T cells in alopecia areata. Extracted RNA was reverse transcribed, and the resulting cDNA served as sequencing template. Measured with immunoSEQ multiplex PCR; TCRdb has only the in-frame clones, and not every one. This table has 130,000 to 150,000 clones, about 47% appearing once. The sample in question was CD4+ T cells sorted from blood, obtained at week 0. These receptors were obtained from a human donor with alopecia areata.

The table lists this clone with a few counts. The chain links TRBV4-3 to TRBJ2-6, with a tentative D call TRBD2 (5 bases). Trimming stripped 0 bases from V and 0 bases from J, with 9 bases between. CDR1 is LGHNA and CDR2 is YSLEER in the germline V gene. This CDR3 has 17 residues. DNA for the CDR3: TGCGCCAGCAGCCAAGAAAAGCGGAACTCTGGGGCCAACGTCCTGACTTTC. Translated: CASSQEKRNSGANVLTF.

This chain links TRBV29-1 with TRBJ2-7, with a tentative D call TRBD1 (5 bases). Germline loops: CDR1 SQVTM, CDR2 ANQGSEA. The CDR3 has 13 amino acids. V was shortened by 3 bases and J by 5 bases, with 14 bases between the two germline ends. CDR3: CSVDGQGTDEQYF. CDR3 bases: TGCAGCGTTGATGGCCAGGGTACCGACGAGCAGTACTTC.

This clone is a singleton in its sample. The chain recombines TRBV5-1 with TRBJ2-7; tentative D call: TRBD1 (7 bases). The germline V gene encodes CDR1 SGHRS and CDR2 YFSETQ. Trimming pared 4 bases from V and 4 bases from J, leaving 12 bases between. The CDR3 contains 13 residues. CDR3 DNA: TGCGCCAGCAGCGGAGGGACAGTTTACGAGCAGTACTTC. Encoded protein: CASSGGTVYEQYF.

The chain has TRBV30 and TRBJ2-7; the match to TRBD1 covers 10 bases. Unmatched junction bases numbered 10, after V lost 3 bases and J lost 5 bases. Germline lookup yields CDR1 GTSNPN and CDR2 SVGIG (reference sequence). The CDR3 totals 15 residues. CDR3 in DNA: TGTGCCTGGAGGACAGGGGGCCTCTTGCGGGACGAGCAGTACTTC. This translates into CAWRTGGLLRDEQYF.

The chain employs TRBV29-1 and TRBJ1-1, with D perhaps matching TRBD1 (6 bases). CDR1 SQVTM and CDR2 ANQGSEA come from the germline V gene. V lost 5 bases and J 3 bases, leaving 10 bases between the germline ends. There are 12 residues in the CDR3. CDR3 nucleotides: TGCAGCGTTATGTCAGGGGACACTGAAGCTTTCTTT. This encodes CSVMSGDTEAFF.

This clone was observed a single time. The V and J genes are TRBV30 and TRBJ2-7; TRBD2 aligns across 8 bases. There are 9 residues in the CDR3. V lost 8 bases to trimming and J lost 11 bases; unmatched junction nucleotides: 5. Germline V gives CDR1 GTSNPN, CDR2 SVGIG (reference sequence). The chain's CDR3 is CAGPGGEYF. The CDR3 DNA is TGTGCCGGCCCGGGAGGGGAGTACTTC.

This clone has just a few counts. V usage is TRBV4-1 and J usage is TRBJ1-2, with a possible D match to TRBD1 (5 bases). In germline, CDR1 is MGHRA, CDR2 YSYEKL. Trimming took off 0 bases at V and 5 bases at J, with 13 bases between the two ends. The CDR3 is 15 amino acids. The CDR3, as DNA: TGCGCCAGCAGCCAAGAGGCGGGACGGAATTATGGCTACACCTTC. Translation gives CASSQEAGRNYGYTF.

The gene calls are TRBV4-2 and TRBJ2-5; D might be TRBD1 or TRBD2, each matching 7 bases. Germline CDR1 LGHNA, CDR2 YNFKEQ. The CDR3 runs to 18 residues. The germline V and J ends were trimmed by 0 bases and 5 bases, with 22 bases remaining between them. This CDR3 reads CASSQDRQGGRISETQYF. The CDR3 DNA sequence: TGTGCCAGCAGCCAAGATCGTCAGGGGGGGCGAATCTCGGAGACCCAGTACTTC.

The chain is built from TRBV6-6 and TRBJ2-7, with TRBD1 matching over 8 bases. J gave up 1 base and V 7 bases, and 12 bases lay outside the gene matches. This CDR3 comprises 16 residues. Germline lookup yields CDR1 MNHNY and CDR2 SVGAGI (reference sequence). Here the CDR3 DNA reads TGTGCCAGCAATAACCGAGGACAGGGCGTATCCTACGAGCAGTACTTC. Its translation is CASNNRGQGVSYEQYF.

The chain uses TRBV5-4 and TRBJ2-3, with a possible D match to TRBD2 (6 bases). Trimming took 4 bases from V and 1 from J, leaving 16 bases between them. The CDR3 sequence is 16 residues long. Germline CDR1 and CDR2: SGHNT and YYREEE (reference sequence). CDR3 coding DNA: TGTGCCAGCAGCGGGGCGGGGAGGTCGGGCACAGATACGCAGTATTTT. It yields the protein CASSGAGRSGTDTQYF.

The table lists this clone with a few counts. This chain links TRBV28 with TRBJ1-1; D is possibly TRBD1 (6 bases). Germline lookup yields CDR1 MDHEN and CDR2 SYDVKM. The germline V and J ends were trimmed by 1 base and 9 bases, with 12 bases remaining between them. The CDR3 totals 13 residues. CDR3 sequence (DNA): TGTGCCAGCAGTTTATTATCGGGACAACAAGCTTTCTTT. Protein product: CASSLLSGQQAFF.

V gene TRBV6-5 combines with J gene TRBJ1-1; 7 nucleotides match TRBD1. Germline trimming cut 11 bases from V and 0 bases from J; bases unmatched to any gene: 9. The CDR3 extends over 14 amino acids. Germline values: CDR1 MNHEY, CDR2 SVGAGI. CDR3 in DNA: TGTGCCGTCTATCGCGGGACAGTGAACACTGAAGCTTTCTTT. Translation gives CAVYRGTVNTEAFF.

This chain joins TRBV30 and TRBJ2-1; the match to TRBD1 covers 9 bases. The CDR3 is 14 residues long. Trimming removed 8 bases from V and 6 bases from J; junction bases left unmatched: 11. CDR1 is GTSNPN, CDR2 SVGIG, per germline (reference sequence). This CDR3 reads CAQVGGTGINEQFF. The CDR3 nucleotides read TGTGCCCAAGTCGGGGGGACAGGGATCAATGAGCAGTTCTTC. The full variable domain, in which reference TRBV30 and TRBJ2-1 provide the parts outside the CDR3, is SQTIHQWPATLVQPVGSPLSLECTVEGTSNPNLYWYRQAAGRGLQLLFYSVGIGQISSEVPQNLSASRPQDRQFILSSKKLLLSDSGFYLCAQVGGTGINEQFFGPGTRLTVL.

This clone was observed a few times. The chain recombines TRBV29-1 with TRBJ2-1; 12 bases line up with TRBD2. The CDR3 totals 13 residues. Germline V gene sequence: CDR1 SQVTM, CDR2 ANQGSEA. With 5 bases clipped from V and 5 bases from J, the junction kept 1 base outside the gene matches. The CDR3: CSVLAGGDNEQFF. CDR3 coding DNA: TGCAGCGTTCTAGCGGGAGGGGACAATGAGCAGTTCTTC.

This clone was observed once. The chain carries TRBV29-1 and TRBJ1-4; D is ambiguous. Trimming stripped 0 bases from V and 5 bases from J, with 10 bases between. The CDR3 covers 14 residues. Per germline, CDR1 SQVTM and CDR2 ANQGSEA. The CDR3 sequence is CSVEEARGNEKLFF. In DNA form, the CDR3 reads TGCAGCGTTGAAGAGGCACGAGGGAATGAAAAACTGTTTTTT.

The rearrangement links TRBV30 to TRBJ1-3; 7 positions match TRBD1. Per germline, CDR1 GTSNPN and CDR2 SVGIG (reference sequence). The CDR3 spans 14 residues. V lost 1 base to trimming and J lost 2 bases; unmatched junction nucleotides: 2. The CDR3 reads CAWSGDRAGNTIYF. For the CDR3, the DNA is TGTGCCTGGAGTGGAGACAGGGCTGGAAACACCATATATTTT.

The chain combines TRBV4-3 with TRBJ2-5; tentatively, D is TRBD1 or TRBD2 (5 bases each). The DNA end favors TRBJ2-7, so the J call may be wrong. Germline values: CDR1 LGHNA, CDR2 YSLEER. The CDR3 is 15 residues long. The CDR3 spells CASSQDRGESYEQYF. DNA of the CDR3: TGCGCCAGCAGCCAAGATCGAGGGGAATCGTACGAGCAGTACTTC.